This T cell receptor (beta chain) emerged from a study of breast tumors, draining lymph nodes, adjacent tissues listed by TCRdb under 2016. With respect to the entire study: TCR beta repertoires were compared across tumor, adjacent nontumor tissue and axillary lymph nodes obtained from breast cancer patients. The study was designed to assess the relationships and possible T-cell exchange between tumor, surrounding tissue and draining lymph node repertoires in human breast cancer.

Germline trimming amounts to 3 bases on V and 6 bases on J, with 9 as the count of junction bases outside the gene matches. Spanning cysteine to phenylalanine, the CDR3 consists of 16 amino acids. Kept here is only the CDR3 DNA, which spans 48 bases and is read in frame from base 1. CDR1 MGHRA and CDR2 YSYEKL were looked up in the germline V gene. Reads for this sample came from an Illumina HiSeq 2000. TCR beta chain libraries were generated by multiplex PCR amplification. High-throughput sequencing was used to analyze the amplified TCR beta chain products. TCRdb ran its own pipeline on the public reads, namely fastp trimming at Q25 and MiXCR clone calling, and kept in-frame beta chains. Each entry merges the rows of one CDR3 protein and shows their most common DNA and genes. A total of about 230,000 distinct CDR3 sequences appear in this sample, about 32% of them only once. Together, the top ten hold over 1.1% of the sample.

Overall study results and their limits: The conclusion that tumor T cells originate in lymph nodes was framed as consistent with a hypothesis rather than directly demonstrated. A scenario in which most tumor T cells derive from the lymph node and then expand within tumor tissue was judged to be consistent with the data. Tumor and nontumor tissue repertoires were found to be significantly more similar in luminal-like than in basal-like breast cancer. Tumor T-cell repertoires showed less diversity than lymph node repertoires and more diversity than nontumor tissue repertoires, and tumor T-cell repertoires showed preferential V and J gene usage.

Lymph node samples were obtained from the axillary draining lymph nodes of breast cancer patients. This clonotype has a count of ten or more. Its binding antigen is unknown. Qualities for individual bases were not recorded, and no much larger clone is one base off. Sample: axillary lymph node tissue. Rearrangement joined TRBV4-1 to TRBJ2-1, and TRBD1 aligns with 9 junction nucleotides. The TCR comes from a female donor with breast cancer. Some clones in this sample may be carry-over from other donors' samples. CDR3 sequence: CASSQIGQGSGNEQFF. The bases are TGCGCCAGCAGCCAGATTGGACAGGGGTCTGGCAATGAGCAGTTCTTC.